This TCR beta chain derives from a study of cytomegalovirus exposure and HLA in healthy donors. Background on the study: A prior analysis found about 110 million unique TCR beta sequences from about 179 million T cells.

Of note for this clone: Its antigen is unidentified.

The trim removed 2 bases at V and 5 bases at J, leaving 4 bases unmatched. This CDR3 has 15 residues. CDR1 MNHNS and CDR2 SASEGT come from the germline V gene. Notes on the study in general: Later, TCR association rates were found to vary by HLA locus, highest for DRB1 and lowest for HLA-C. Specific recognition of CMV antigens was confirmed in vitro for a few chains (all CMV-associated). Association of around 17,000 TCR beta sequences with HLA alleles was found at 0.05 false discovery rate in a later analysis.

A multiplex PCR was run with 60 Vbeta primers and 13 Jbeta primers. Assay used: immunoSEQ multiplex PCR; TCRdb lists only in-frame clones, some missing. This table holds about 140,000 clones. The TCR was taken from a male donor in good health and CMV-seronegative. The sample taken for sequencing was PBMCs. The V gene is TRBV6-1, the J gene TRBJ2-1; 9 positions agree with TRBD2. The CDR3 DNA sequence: TGTGCCAGCAGTGAAATAGCGGGAGAGAACAATGAGCAGTTCTTC. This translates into CASSEIAGENNEQFF.